Below are 19 T cell receptor beta chains sequenced from a single sample in a study of read filtering for tumor transcriptome and immune sequencing. The library was built from about 370 ng RNA with molecular barcoded adaptors for alpha/delta and beta/gamma chains. From the reads, TCRdb called clonotypes with MiXCR, one entry per CDR3 protein. The data show 130,000 or so distinct CDR3 sequences, with about 12% seen just once and just under 8.5% held by the top ten. Material: a population of CD138-negative cells sorted from bone marrow. The source of these receptors is a donor over 35 with multiple myeloma.

This clonotype has at least ten counts. The V gene is TRBV6-1, the J gene TRBJ2-1, with TRBD2 matching 12 bases. The CDR3 loop spans 13 amino acids. The junction had 1 base not matched to a gene; V was cut back by 9 bases and J by 4 bases. Germline V CDR1 and CDR2: MNHNS, SASEGT. This CDR3 reads CASLAGGYNEQFF. The CDR3 DNA is TGTGCCAGTCTAGCGGGAGGGTACAATGAGCAGTTCTTC.

This clonotype occurred many times. The chain uses TRBV20-1 and TRBJ2-7; TRBD2 matches at 15 bases. The CDR3 runs to 16 residues. Germline assignment: CDR1 DFQATT and CDR2 SNEGSKA (reference sequence). Trimming at V came to 0 bases and at J to 4 bases, leaving 4 bases not matched to a gene. For the CDR3, the DNA is TGCAGTGCTAGAGATCGGACTAGCGGGAGGGTGTACGAGCAGTACTTC. Translated: CSARDRTSGRVYEQYF.

Of note for this clonotype: A read error is possible here, since a much larger clone lies one base away. The CDR3 carries no conserved terminal phenylalanine or tryptophan, so it likely arises from a read error. Because the CDR3's place on the DNA is in doubt, the DNA is left out and the CDR3 is given as listed by TCRdb. The chain carries TRBV6-5 and TRBJ1-2. The CDR3 extends over 11 residues, inclusive of both ends. Germline V gene lookup returns CDR1 MNHEY and CDR2 SVGAGI. This CDR3 reads CASSYRYLNFC.

This clonotype was seen repeatedly, ten times or more. J is TRBJ2-7 and V is TRBV27, with 9 bases identical to TRBD1. This CDR3 spans 15 amino acids. Trimming cost V 2 bases and J 5 bases; bases outside gene matches: 7. The V gene's germline CDR1 is MNHEY and CDR2 SMNVEV (reference sequence). CDR3 bases: TGTGCCAGCAGTTTAACCGGGACAGGGTTCGACGAGCAGTACTTC. Its protein product is CASSLTGTGFDEQYF.

In its sample, this clonotype was seen many times. This chain joins TRBV20-1 and TRBJ2-7, with 10 bases lining up with TRBD1. Losses at the gene ends were 3 bases for V and 0 bases for J; bases not matched to a gene: 8. This CDR3 has 16 residues. Looked up from germline, CDR1 is DFQATT and CDR2 is SNEGSKA (reference sequence). As DNA, the CDR3 is TGCAGTGCTAGTGGAACCGGGACAGGGGTCTCCTACGAGCAGTACTTC. Translation gives CSASGTGTGVSYEQYF.

This clonotype was seen just once. A far larger clone is a single base away, which makes a read error likely. As DNA, the CDR3 is TGTGCCAGCAGCTTCGGACTCACCAATGGGCAGTTCTTC. Its translation: CASSFGLTNGQFF. This sequence joins TRBV7-6 and TRBJ2-1; D might be TRBD2 (5 bases). In germline, CDR1 is SGHVS, CDR2 FNYEAQ. This CDR3 is 13 amino acids long.

This clonotype was detected many times. One end of the junction varies from germline; a read error may be responsible. CDR3 loop: CSHPWVPHHETQYF. The CDR3 bases are TGCAGTCACCCTTGGGTTCCGCACCACGAGACCCAGTACTTC. The chain employs TRBV20-1 and TRBJ2-5, with D unclear. The germline CDR1 and CDR2 sequences are DFQATT and SNEGSKA (reference sequence). The CDR3 length is 14 residues.

This clonotype appeared once. The V and J genes are TRBV3-1 and TRBJ2-5; D unresolved. Germline lookup yields CDR1 LGHDT and CDR2 YNNKEL (reference sequence). CDR3 size: 15 residues. Trimming removed 4 bases from V and 1 base from J, with 13 bases in between. The CDR3 is CASSLLQETQETQYF. The DNA for the CDR3 is TGTGCCAGCAGCCTCCTACAAGAGACCCAAGAGACCCAGTACTTC.

This clonotype came up many times. One junction end disagrees with the germline gene, perhaps due to a read error. The gene calls are TRBV7-9 and TRBJ2-7; 8 bases line up with TRBD2. CDR1 is SEHNR and CDR2 is FQNEAQ in the germline V gene (reference sequence). There are 12 residues in the CDR3. The CDR3, as DNA: TGTGCCAGCAGCTCAAACCGGGAGGGACTTAACTTC. Protein: CASSSNREGLNF.

The chain recombines TRBV27 with TRBJ2-3; the D gene is possibly TRBD1 (5 bases). V was pared by 2 bases and J by 3 bases, with 12 bases between. Germline-derived CDR1 and CDR2 are MNHEY and SMNVEV (reference sequence). The CDR3 runs 15 residues. The CDR3 nucleotides are TGTGCCAGCAGTTTAGGTCCAGGGATTACAGATACGCAGTATTTT. Encoded protein: CASSLGPGITDTQYF.

Many counts were recorded for this clonotype. J is TRBJ2-1 and V is TRBV7-3; 9 bases are a match to TRBD1. The CDR3 is 14 amino acids. Unmatched junction bases numbered 10, after V lost 10 bases and J lost 6 bases. Germline CDR1 and CDR2: SGHTA and FQGTGA. CDR3 sequence reads: CANLTGTGSNEQFF. As DNA, the CDR3 is TGTGCCAACCTAACCGGGACAGGGTCCAATGAGCAGTTCTTC.

This clonotype was seen many times. The chain joins TRBV11-3 to TRBJ2-5; 7 bases are a match to TRBD1. The J segment lost 5 bases and the V segment lost 3 bases, leaving 12 bases of the junction unmatched. The CDR3 is 16 residues long. The germline gives CDR1 SGHNT, CDR2 YENEEA. The CDR3, as DNA: TGTGCCAGCAGCTTCGCACAGGGGTTTTCGTTGGAGACCCAGTACTTC. It encodes CASSFAQGFSLETQYF.

This clonotype was observed a few times. This chain joins TRBV5-5 and TRBJ1-4, with TRBD1 matching 8 bases. The V and J ends lost 0 bases and 3 bases, in that order; junction bases with no gene match: 13. The CDR3 covers 19 residues. Per germline, CDR1 SGHKS and CDR2 YYEKEE (reference sequence). DNA for the CDR3: TGTGCCAGCAGCTTGGTCTTTGCAGGGGGCACAGCACCTAATGAAAAACTGTTTTTT. Encoded protein: CASSLVFAGGTAPNEKLFF.

This clonotype came up many times. The J gene is TRBJ1-5, the V gene TRBV7-8; D may be TRBD1 (6 bases). The CDR3 consists of 17 residues. Germline V CDR1 and CDR2: SGHVS, FQNEAQ. V lost 1 base, J lost 2 bases, and 15 bases lay in between. The CDR3 region is CASSLEGGGGGNQPQHF. Here the CDR3 DNA reads TGTGCCAGCAGCTTAGAAGGGGGAGGCGGGGGCAATCAGCCCCAGCATTTT.

This clonotype was counted at least ten times. The rearrangement uses TRBV29-1 and TRBJ1-2, with TRBD1 as a possible D gene (6 bases). Trimming removed 4 bases from V and 6 bases from J, with 12 bases in between. The CDR3 is made up of 12 amino acids. CDR1 and CDR2 from the germline V gene are SQVTM and ANQGSEA. The CDR3 nucleotides are TGCAGCGTTGGACAGGTTTTGGATGGCTACACCTTC. Translating gives CSVGQVLDGYTF.

This clonotype was counted many times. V and J are TRBV12-3 or TRBV12-4 and TRBJ1-2; D might be TRBD1 (5 bases). The V gene lost 3 bases and the J gene lost 4 bases, with 9 bases spanning the gap. The CDR3 consists of 13 residues. The DNA for the CDR3 is TGTGCCAGCAGTTTCACAGGAGGCTATGGCTACACCTTC. Translated, it gives CASSFTGGYGYTF.

Concerning this clonotype itself: Its ends do not fully match the called genes, so a read error is possible. The chain joins TRBV7-2 to TRBJ2-2, with 9 bases aligning to TRBD1. Germline-derived CDR1 and CDR2 are SGHTA and FQGNSA. The CDR3 is 20 amino acids. CDR3 DNA sequence: TGTGCCAGCAGCTTAACTGGTTGGAGCATACAGGGGGCGAACCCCGGGGAGCTGTTTTTT. The encoded protein is CASSLTGWSIQGANPGELFF.

This clonotype was detected ten times or more. The chain carries TRBV2 and TRBJ2-7; possible D gene TRBD2, 6 bases. CDR3 size: 13 residues. Germline loops: CDR1 SNHLY, CDR2 FYNNEI. Between the trimmed V and J ends, which lost 6 bases and 4 bases, there was a span of 13 bases. CDR3: CASSRDWSYEQYF. The CDR3 coding sequence is TGTGCCAGCAGCCGGGACTGGAGTTACGAGCAGTACTTC.

The rearrangement links TRBV10-3 to TRBJ2-1, with a weak D call TRBD1 (6 bases). The germline V gene has CDR1 ENHRY and CDR2 SYGVKD. The V and J ends lost 1 base and 7 bases respectively, with 14 bases between them. The CDR3 has 15 amino acids. The CDR3 spells CAISEFPGERNEQFF. The CDR3 nucleotides read TGTGCCATCAGTGAGTTTCCAGGGGAGCGGAATGAGCAGTTCTTC.